This T cell receptor (beta chain) was profiled in a study of blood T cell repertoires in COVID-19. About the study: Acute and convalescent COVID-19 specimens originated in the United States, Italy and Spain.

The CDR3 spans 16 residues. Germline V gives CDR1 MGHRA, CDR2 YSYEKL. Trimming took off 3 bases at V and 3 bases at J, with 18 bases between the two ends. Authors' processing steps: Nucleated cell number was recorded as an estimate derived from reference gene primer amplification. Clones were sequenced by immunoSEQ multiplex PCR, and TCRdb holds only the in-frame ones, with some missing. V and J calls and clone size are those listed in that table; D and trimming were worked out from the DNA. The sample shows under 200,000 clones, about nine tenths of them seen only once. The TCR originated in a man between 18 and 29 years old with acute or convalescent COVID-19. The chain carries TRBV4-1 and TRBJ2-7; D possibly corresponds to TRBD1 (6 bases). Sequenced sample: peripheral blood. The CDR3: CASSQSDRLSDYEQYF. CDR3 nucleotide sequence: TGCGCCAGCAGCCAGAGCGACAGGCTAAGCGACTACGAGCAGTACTTC.